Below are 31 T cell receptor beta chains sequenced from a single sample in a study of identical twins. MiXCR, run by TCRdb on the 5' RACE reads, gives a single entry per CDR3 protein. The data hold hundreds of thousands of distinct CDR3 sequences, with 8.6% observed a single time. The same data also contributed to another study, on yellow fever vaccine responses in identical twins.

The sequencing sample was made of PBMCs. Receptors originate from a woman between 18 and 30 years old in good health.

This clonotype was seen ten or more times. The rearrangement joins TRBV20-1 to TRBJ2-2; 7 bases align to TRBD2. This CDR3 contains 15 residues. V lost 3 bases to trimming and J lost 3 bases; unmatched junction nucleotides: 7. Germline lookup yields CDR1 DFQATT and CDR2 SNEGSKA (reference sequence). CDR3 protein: CSASAGEGDTGELFF. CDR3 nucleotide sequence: TGCAGTGCTAGTGCCGGGGAGGGAGACACCGGGGAGCTGTTTTTT.

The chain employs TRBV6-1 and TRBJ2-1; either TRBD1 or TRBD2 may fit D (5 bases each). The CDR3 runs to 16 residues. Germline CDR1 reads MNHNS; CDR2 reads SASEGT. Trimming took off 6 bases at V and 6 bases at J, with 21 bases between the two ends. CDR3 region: CASSPPTTWGSNEQFF. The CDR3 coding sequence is TGTGCCAGCAGCCCGCCCACGACTTGGGGGAGCAATGAGCAGTTCTTC.

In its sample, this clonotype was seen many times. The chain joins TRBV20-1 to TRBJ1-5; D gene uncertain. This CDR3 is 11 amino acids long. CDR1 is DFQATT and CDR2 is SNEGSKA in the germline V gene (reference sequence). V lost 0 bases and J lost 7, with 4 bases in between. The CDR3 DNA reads TGCAGTGCTAGAGATGGCCAGCCCCAGCATTTT. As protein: CSARDGQPQHF.

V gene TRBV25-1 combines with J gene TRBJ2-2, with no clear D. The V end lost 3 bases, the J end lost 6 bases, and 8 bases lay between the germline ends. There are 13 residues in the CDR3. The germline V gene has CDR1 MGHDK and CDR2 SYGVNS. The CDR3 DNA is TGTGCCAGCAGTGAGTCTATCCCCGGGGAGCTGTTTTTT. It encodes CASSESIPGELFF. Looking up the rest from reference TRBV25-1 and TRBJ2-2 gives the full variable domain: EADIYQTPRYLVIGTGKKITLECSQTMGHDKMYWYQQDPGMELHLIHYSYGVNSTEKGDLSSESTVSRIRTEHFPLTLESARPSHTSQYLCASSESIPGELFFGEGSRLTVL.

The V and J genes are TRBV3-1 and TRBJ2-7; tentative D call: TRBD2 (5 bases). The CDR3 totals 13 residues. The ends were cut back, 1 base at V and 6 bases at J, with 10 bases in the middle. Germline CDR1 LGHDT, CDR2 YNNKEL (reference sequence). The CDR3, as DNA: TGTGCCAGCAGCCAAGCGTCCCGGGGCGAGCAGTACTTC. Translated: CASSQASRGEQYF.

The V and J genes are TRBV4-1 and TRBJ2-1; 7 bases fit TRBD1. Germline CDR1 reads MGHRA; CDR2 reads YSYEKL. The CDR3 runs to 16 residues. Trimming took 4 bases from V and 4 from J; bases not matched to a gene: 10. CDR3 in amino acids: CASSRIPGQLYNEQFF. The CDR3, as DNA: TGCGCCAGCAGCCGGATACCGGGACAGTTATACAATGAGCAGTTCTTC.

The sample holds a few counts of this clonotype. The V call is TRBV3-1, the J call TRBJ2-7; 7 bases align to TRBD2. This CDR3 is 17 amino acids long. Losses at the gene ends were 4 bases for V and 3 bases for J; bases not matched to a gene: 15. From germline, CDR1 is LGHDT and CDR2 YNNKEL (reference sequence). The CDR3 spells CASSREGRGRVNYEQYF. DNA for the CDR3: TGTGCCAGCAGCCGGGAGGGGCGGGGACGCGTCAACTACGAGCAGTACTTC.

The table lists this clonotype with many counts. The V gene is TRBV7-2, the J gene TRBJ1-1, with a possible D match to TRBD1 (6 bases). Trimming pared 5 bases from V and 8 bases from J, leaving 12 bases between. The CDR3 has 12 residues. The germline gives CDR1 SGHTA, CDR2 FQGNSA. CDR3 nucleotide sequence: TGTGCCAGCAGCGTGACCGGGACAGAAGCTTTCTTT. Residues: CASSVTGTEAFF.

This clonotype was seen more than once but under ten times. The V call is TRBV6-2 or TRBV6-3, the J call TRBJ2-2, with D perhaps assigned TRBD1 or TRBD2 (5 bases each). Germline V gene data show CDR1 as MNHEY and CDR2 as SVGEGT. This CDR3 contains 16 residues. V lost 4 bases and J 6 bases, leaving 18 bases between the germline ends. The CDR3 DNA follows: TGTGCCAGCAGTTCTCGGGACCCTCCACGTTCCGGGGAGCTGTTTTTT. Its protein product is CASSSRDPPRSGELFF.

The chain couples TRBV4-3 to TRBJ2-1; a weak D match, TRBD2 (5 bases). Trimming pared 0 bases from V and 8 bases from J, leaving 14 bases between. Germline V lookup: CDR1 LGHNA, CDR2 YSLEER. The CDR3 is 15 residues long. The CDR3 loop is CASSQDRSRDYEQFF. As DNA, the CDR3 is TGCGCCAGCAGCCAAGATCGGTCCCGGGATTATGAGCAGTTCTTC.

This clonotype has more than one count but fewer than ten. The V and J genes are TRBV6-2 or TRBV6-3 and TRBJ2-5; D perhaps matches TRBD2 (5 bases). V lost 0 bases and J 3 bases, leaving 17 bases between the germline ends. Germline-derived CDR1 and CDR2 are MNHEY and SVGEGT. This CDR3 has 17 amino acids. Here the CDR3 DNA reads TGTGCCAGCAGTTACTCGGTGTCCGGGGATAACAAAGAGACCCAGTACTTC. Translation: CASSYSVSGDNKETQYF.

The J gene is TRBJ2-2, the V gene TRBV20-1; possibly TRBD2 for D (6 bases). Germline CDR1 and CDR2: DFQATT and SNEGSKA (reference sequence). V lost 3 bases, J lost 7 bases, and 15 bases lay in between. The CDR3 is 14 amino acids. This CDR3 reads CSARESGPVGELFF. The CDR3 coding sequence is TGCAGTGCTAGGGAGAGCGGGCCGGTCGGGGAGCTGTTTTTT.

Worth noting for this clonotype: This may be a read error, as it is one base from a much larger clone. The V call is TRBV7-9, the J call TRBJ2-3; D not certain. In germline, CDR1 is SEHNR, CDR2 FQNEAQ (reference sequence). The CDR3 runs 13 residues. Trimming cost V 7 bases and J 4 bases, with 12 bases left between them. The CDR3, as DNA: TGTGCCAGCATCCAAGCGAGCTCAGATACGCAGTATTTT. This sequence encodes CASIQASSDTQYF.

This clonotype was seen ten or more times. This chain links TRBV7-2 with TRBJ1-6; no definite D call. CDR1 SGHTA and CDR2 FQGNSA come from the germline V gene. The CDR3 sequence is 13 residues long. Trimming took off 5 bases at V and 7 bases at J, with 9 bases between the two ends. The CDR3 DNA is TGTGCCAGCAGCATAACGCCAAATTCACCCCTCCACTTT. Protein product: CASSITPNSPLHF.

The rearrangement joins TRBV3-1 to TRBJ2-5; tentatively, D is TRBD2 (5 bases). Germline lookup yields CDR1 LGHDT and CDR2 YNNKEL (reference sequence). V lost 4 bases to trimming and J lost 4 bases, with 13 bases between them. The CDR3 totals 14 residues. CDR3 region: CASSPTFSGETQYF. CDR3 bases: TGTGCCAGCAGCCCAACTTTCAGCGGAGAGACCCAGTACTTC.

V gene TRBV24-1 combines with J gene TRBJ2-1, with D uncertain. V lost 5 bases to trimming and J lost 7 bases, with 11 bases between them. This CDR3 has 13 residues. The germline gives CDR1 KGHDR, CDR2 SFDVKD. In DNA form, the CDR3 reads TGTGCCACCAGTGGTTACAGTCGGAATGAGCAGTTCTTC. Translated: CATSGYSRNEQFF.

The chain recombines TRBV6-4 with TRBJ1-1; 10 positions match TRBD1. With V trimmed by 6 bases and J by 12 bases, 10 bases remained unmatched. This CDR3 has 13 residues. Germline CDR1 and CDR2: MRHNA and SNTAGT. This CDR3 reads CASRTTGTGETFF. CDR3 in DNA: TGTGCCAGCAGGACAACCGGGACAGGGGAAACTTTCTTT.

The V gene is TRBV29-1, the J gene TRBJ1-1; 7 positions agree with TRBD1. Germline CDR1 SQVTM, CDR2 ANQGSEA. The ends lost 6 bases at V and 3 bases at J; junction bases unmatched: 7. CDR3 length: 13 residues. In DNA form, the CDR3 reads TGCAGCGTAGAGACAGGGATCTACACTGAAGCTTTCTTT. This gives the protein CSVETGIYTEAFF.

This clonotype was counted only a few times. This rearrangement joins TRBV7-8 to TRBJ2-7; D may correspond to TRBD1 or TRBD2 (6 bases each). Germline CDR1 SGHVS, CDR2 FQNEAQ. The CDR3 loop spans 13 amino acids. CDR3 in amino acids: CAVTGGLTYEQYF. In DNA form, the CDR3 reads TGTGCTGTCACTGGGGGGCTGACCTACGAGCAGTACTTC.

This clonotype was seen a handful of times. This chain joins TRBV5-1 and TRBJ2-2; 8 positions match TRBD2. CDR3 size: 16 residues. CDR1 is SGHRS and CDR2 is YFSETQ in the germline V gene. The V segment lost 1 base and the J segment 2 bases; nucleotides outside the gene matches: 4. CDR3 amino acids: CASSLFSGSNTGELFF. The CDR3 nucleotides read TGCGCCAGCAGCTTGTTCAGCGGGAGCAACACCGGGGAGCTGTTTTTT.

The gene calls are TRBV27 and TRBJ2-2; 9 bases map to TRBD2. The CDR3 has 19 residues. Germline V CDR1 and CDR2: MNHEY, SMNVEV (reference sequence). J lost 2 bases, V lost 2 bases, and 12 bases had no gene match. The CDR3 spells CASSLRASGNKLNTGELFF. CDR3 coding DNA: TGTGCCAGCAGTTTACGGGCTAGCGGGAACAAACTTAACACCGGGGAGCTGTTTTTT.

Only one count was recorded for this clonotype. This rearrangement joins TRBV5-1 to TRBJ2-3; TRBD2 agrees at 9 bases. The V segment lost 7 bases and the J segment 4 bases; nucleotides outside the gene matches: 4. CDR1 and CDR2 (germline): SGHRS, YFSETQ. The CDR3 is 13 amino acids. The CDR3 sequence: CASQRGEADTQYF. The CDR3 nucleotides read TGCGCCAGCCAGCGGGGGGAGGCAGATACGCAGTATTTT.

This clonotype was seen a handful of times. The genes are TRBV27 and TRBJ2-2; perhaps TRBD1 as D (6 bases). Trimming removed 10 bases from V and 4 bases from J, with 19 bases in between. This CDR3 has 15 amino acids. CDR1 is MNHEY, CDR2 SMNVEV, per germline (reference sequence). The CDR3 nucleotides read TGTGCCACCGGAACAGGGATTTTAACCACCGGGGAGCTGTTTTTT. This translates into CATGTGILTTGELFF.

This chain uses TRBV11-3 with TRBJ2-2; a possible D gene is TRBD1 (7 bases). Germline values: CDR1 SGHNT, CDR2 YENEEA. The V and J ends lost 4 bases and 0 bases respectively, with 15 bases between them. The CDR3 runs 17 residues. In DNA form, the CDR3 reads TGTGCCAGCAGCTCGCCCAGGGGGGAATCGAACACCGGGGAGCTGTTTTTT. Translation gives CASSSPRGESNTGELFF.

CDR3 in amino acids: CASSLSSSSYEQYF. The CDR3 DNA is TGTGCCAGCAGCTTATCTTCATCCTCTTACGAGCAGTACTTC. V and J are TRBV7-2 and TRBJ2-7; D gene unclear. Trimming removed 2 bases at V and 4 bases at J, with 12 bases between. This CDR3 spans 14 amino acids. Germline lookup yields CDR1 SGHTA and CDR2 FQGNSA. The whole variable domain, filled in from reference TRBV7-2 and TRBJ2-7, reads GAGVSQSPSNKVTEKGKDVELRCDPISGHTALYWYRQSLGQGLEFLIYFQGNSAPDKSGLPSDRFSAERTGGSVSTLTIQRTQQEDSAVYLCASSLSSSSYEQYFGPGTRLTVT.

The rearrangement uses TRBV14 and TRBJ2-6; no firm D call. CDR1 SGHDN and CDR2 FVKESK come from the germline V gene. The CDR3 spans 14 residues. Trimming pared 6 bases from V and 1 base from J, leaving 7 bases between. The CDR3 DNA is TGTGCCAGCAGGAGCGCGTCTGGGGCCAACGTCCTGACTTTC. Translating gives CASRSASGANVLTF.

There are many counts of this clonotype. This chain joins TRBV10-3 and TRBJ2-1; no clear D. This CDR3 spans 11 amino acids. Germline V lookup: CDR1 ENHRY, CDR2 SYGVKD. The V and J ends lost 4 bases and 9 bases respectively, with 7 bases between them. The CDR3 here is CAISALTEQFF. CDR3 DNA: TGTGCCATCAGTGCCCTCACTGAGCAGTTCTTC.

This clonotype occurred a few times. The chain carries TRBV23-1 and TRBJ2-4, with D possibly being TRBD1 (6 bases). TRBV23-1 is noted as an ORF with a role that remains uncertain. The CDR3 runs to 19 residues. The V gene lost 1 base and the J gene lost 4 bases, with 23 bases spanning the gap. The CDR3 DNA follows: TGCGCCAGCAGTCAATACGAATTCACCCGACAGGCCTCGAAAAACATTCAGTACTTC. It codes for CASSQYEFTRQASKNIQYF.

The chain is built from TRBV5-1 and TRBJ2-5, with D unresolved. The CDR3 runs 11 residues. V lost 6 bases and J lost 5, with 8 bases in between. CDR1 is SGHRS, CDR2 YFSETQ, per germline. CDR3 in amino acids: CASIVGETQYF. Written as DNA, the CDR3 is TGCGCCAGCATCGTAGGTGAGACCCAGTACTTC.

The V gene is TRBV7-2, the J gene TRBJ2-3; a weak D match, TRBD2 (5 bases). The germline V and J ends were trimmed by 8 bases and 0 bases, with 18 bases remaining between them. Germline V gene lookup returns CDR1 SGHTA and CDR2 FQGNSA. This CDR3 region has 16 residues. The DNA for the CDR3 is TGTGCCAGCTTTCTACCGGGGATACCTAGCACAGATACGCAGTATTTT. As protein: CASFLPGIPSTDTQYF.

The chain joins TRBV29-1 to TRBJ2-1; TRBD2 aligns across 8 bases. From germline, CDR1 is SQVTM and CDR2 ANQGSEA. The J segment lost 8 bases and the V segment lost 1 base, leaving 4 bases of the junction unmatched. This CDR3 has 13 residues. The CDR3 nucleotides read TGCAGCGTTGAAGCGGGAGGGCCGTATGAGCAGTTCTTC. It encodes CSVEAGGPYEQFF.